The clone carrying this T cell receptor beta chain was found a few times. Trimming cost V 7 bases and J 0 bases, with 16 bases left between them. The CDR3 spans 15 residues. Germline CDR1 SQVTM, CDR2 ANQGSEA. The data were obtained in a study of T cells in Graves' hyperthyroidism and ophthalmopathy. RNA transcripts provided the source from which TCR beta CDR3 regions were amplified. The HTBI primer set was used in a first-round RT-PCR of the TCR CDR3. TCRdb recomputed calls from the multiplex PCR reads with MiXCR, one row per CDR3 protein. Of 300,000 to 350,000 distinct CDR3 sequences listed, over 15% were seen once; the top ten hold about 53%.

This clonotype was obtained from a woman between 45 and 60 years old with Graves' hyperthyroidism. The J gene is TRBJ2-1, the V gene TRBV29-1; D might be TRBD2 (7 bases). The specimen sequenced was blood. The chain's CDR3 is CSAQAGANSYNEQFF. The DNA for the CDR3 is TGCAGCGCCCAGGCGGGGGCGAACTCCTACAATGAGCAGTTCTTC.